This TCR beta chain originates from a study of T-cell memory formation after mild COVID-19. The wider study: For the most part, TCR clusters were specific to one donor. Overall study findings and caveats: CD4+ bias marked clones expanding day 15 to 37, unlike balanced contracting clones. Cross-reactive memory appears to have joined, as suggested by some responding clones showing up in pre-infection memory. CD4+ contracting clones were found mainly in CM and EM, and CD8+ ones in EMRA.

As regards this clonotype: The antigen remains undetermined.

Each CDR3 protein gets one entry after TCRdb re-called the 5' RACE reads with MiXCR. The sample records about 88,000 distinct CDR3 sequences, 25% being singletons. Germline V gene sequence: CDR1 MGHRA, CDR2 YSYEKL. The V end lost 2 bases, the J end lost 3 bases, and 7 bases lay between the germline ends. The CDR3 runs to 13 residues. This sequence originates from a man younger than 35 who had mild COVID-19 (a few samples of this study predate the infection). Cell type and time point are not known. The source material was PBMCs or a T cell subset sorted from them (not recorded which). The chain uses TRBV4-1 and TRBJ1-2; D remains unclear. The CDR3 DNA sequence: TGCGCCAGCAGCCAATCTAGAGACTATGGCTACACCTTC. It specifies CASSQSRDYGYTF.